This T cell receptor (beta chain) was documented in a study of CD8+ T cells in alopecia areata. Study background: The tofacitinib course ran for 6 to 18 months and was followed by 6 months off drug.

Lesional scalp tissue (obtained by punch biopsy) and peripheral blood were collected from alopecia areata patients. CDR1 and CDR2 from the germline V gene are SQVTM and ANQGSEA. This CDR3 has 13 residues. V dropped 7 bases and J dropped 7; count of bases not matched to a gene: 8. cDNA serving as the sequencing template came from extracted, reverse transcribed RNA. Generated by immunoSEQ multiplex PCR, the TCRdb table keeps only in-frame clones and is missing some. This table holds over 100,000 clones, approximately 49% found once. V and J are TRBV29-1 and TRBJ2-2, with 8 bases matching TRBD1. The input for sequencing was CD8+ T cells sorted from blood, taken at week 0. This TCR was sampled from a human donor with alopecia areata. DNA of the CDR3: TGCAGCGCCCGACAGGGGTGGAACGGGGAGCTGTTTTTT. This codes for CSARQGWNGELFF.